These 26 T cell receptor beta chains were sequenced from one sample in a study of OX40 agonist ivuxolimab in advanced cancers. TCRdb's copy holds only in-frame clones and misses some; the assay was immunoSEQ multiplex PCR. The sample carries about 70,000 clones, 80% to 90% recorded once. The source material was CD4+ or CD8+ T cells sorted from blood, sampled in a trial of the OX40 agonist ivuxolimab. These TCRs come from an adult with an advanced solid tumor such as melanoma, head and neck, liver or kidney cancer.

This chain links TRBV4-1 with TRBJ1-5; TRBD1 matches 8 bases. The germline gives CDR1 MGHRA, CDR2 YSYEKL. The CDR3 has 12 amino acids. The ends lost 3 bases at V and 11 bases at J; junction bases unmatched: 3. CDR3 nucleotides: TGCGCCAGCAGCCACGGGACAGGAGCCCAGCATTTT. This encodes CASSHGTGAQHF.

The chain is built from TRBV5-1 and TRBJ2-1; 8 positions match TRBD1. The V segment lost 3 bases and the J segment 9 bases; nucleotides outside the gene matches: 8. Germline values: CDR1 SGHRS, CDR2 YFSETQ. The CDR3 sequence is 14 residues long. CDR3 amino acids: CASSWGQVGGEQFF. The CDR3 coding sequence is TGCGCCAGCAGCTGGGGACAGGTAGGCGGTGAGCAGTTCTTC.

In its sample, this clone was seen once. CDR3 protein: CASSLGGGLYNEQFF. DNA of the CDR3: TGTGCCAGCAGCTTGGGAGGGGGGCTTTACAATGAGCAGTTCTTC. V usage is TRBV11-3 and J usage is TRBJ2-1, with D perhaps TRBD2 (7 bases). The V end lost 3 bases, the J end lost 4 bases, and 13 bases lay between the germline ends. Germline loops: CDR1 SGHNT, CDR2 YENEEA. The CDR3 sequence is 15 residues long.

This clone was seen only once. The gene calls are TRBV6-6 and TRBJ2-3; 9 nucleotides agree with TRBD2. The CDR3 contains 15 residues. V shed 5 bases, J shed 1 base, and the junction held 4 bases outside the gene matches. The germline V gene encodes CDR1 MNHNY and CDR2 SVGAGI (reference sequence). As DNA, the CDR3 is TGTGCCAGCAGTCGTATAGCGGGAGGCACAGATACGCAGTATTTT. Translation: CASSRIAGGTDTQYF.

V and J are TRBV7-9 and TRBJ2-7; no definite D call. The V end lost 5 bases, the J end lost 4 bases, and 6 bases lay between the germline ends. The CDR3 length is 11 residues. Germline V CDR1 and CDR2: SEHNR, FQNEAQ (reference sequence). Here the CDR3 DNA reads TGTGCCAGCAGCGCAATTTACGAGCAGTACTTC. Translation: CASSAIYEQYF.

The CDR3 DNA is TGTGCCAGCAGTTCCCAGCAGGATCAGCCCCAGCATTTT. It specifies CASSSQQDQPQHF. The chain has TRBV28 and TRBJ1-5; D unresolved. Germline CDR1 and CDR2: MDHEN and SYDVKM. The ends were cut back, 4 bases at V and 5 bases at J, with 9 bases in the middle. CDR3 length equals 13 residues.

The chain links TRBV19 to TRBJ2-7; weak D call: TRBD2 (5 bases). Trimming took off 3 bases at V and 2 bases at J, with 14 bases between the two ends. Germline V CDR1 and CDR2: LNHDA, SQIVND (reference sequence). CDR3 size: 15 residues. The CDR3 loop is CASSIGGNKAYEQYF. For the CDR3, the DNA is TGTGCCAGTAGTATTGGAGGAAACAAAGCCTACGAGCAGTACTTC.

The rearrangement uses TRBV12-5 and TRBJ2-1; D ambiguous. Germline loops: CDR1 LGHNT, CDR2 FRNRAP. The CDR3 covers 13 residues. The V end was cut by 1 base, the J end by 3 bases, with 4 bases between. CDR3 DNA: TGTGCTAGTGGTTTGGACAACTACAATGAGCAGTTCTTC. It encodes CASGLDNYNEQFF.

The V call is TRBV27, the J call TRBJ2-3, with TRBD1 identical over 12 bases. Looked up from germline, CDR1 is MNHEY and CDR2 is SMNVEV (reference sequence). With V trimmed by 5 bases and J by 1 base, 10 bases remained unmatched. CDR3 length: 18 residues. CDR3 sequence (DNA): TGTGCCAGCAGTCCATGGGGGACAGGGGGCCGGGGCACAGATACGCAGTATTTT. Its translation: CASSPWGTGGRGTDTQYF.

This rearrangement joins TRBV7-2 to TRBJ1-1, with D unresolved. This CDR3 contains 15 residues. The V and J ends lost 5 bases and 1 base respectively, with 14 bases between them. From germline, CDR1 is SGHTA and CDR2 FQGNSA. The DNA of the CDR3 is TGTGCCAGCAGCCCGCGGCGTTTGCAGAACACTGAAGCTTTCTTT. Translation: CASSPRRLQNTEAFF.

The chain uses TRBV6-5 and TRBJ2-5; 8 bases are a match to TRBD2. The CDR3 is 15 amino acids. The J segment lost 5 bases and the V segment lost 3 bases, leaving 8 bases of the junction unmatched. Germline V lookup: CDR1 MNHEY, CDR2 SVGAGI. CDR3 coding DNA: TGTGCCAGCAGTTATCGGAGCGGGGGTAGCGAGACCCAGTACTTC. Its protein product is CASSYRSGGSETQYF.

The chain carries TRBV18 and TRBJ1-2; no reliable D call. V gave up 5 bases and J gave up 5 bases, with 9 bases separating them. The CDR3 is made up of 12 amino acids. Germline loops: CDR1 KGHSH, CDR2 LQKENI. The CDR3 protein is CASSDQEYGYTF. CDR3 coding DNA: TGTGCCAGCTCAGATCAGGAGTATGGCTACACCTTC.

V gene TRBV5-4 combines with J gene TRBJ2-4, with 9 bases matching TRBD1. V lost 4 bases and J lost 5; bases outside the gene matches: 4. Germline-derived CDR1 and CDR2 are SGHNT and YYREEE (reference sequence). The length of the CDR3 is 14 residues. Written as DNA, the CDR3 is TGTGCCAGCAGCCGGACAGGGGCCGAAAACATTCAGTACTTC. Translation: CASSRTGAENIQYF.

This chain links TRBV13 with TRBJ2-1; possible D gene TRBD2, 5 bases. The germline V gene encodes CDR1 PRHDT and CDR2 FYEKMQ (reference sequence). This CDR3 region has 13 residues. Trimming pared 3 bases from V and 5 bases from J, leaving 8 bases between. Here the CDR3 DNA reads TGTGCCAGCAGCTTTGTACTAGACAATGAGCAGTTCTTC. Its translation: CASSFVLDNEQFF.

The CDR3 bases are TGTGCCAGCAGCAGAGCATCCTACGAGCAGTACTTC. Amino acid sequence: CASSRASYEQYF. The chain couples TRBV11-3 to TRBJ2-7; D gene uncertain. V was clipped by 5 bases and J by 1 base, with 6 bases between them. This CDR3 has 12 amino acids. Per the germline V gene, CDR1 is SGHNT and CDR2 is YENEEA. Full variable domain (remainder filled in from reference TRBV11-3 and TRBJ2-7): EAGVVQSPRYKIIEKKQPVAFWCNPISGHNTLYWYLQNLGQGPELLIRYENEEAVDDSQLPKDRFSAERLKGVDSTLKIQPAELGDSAVYLCASSRASYEQYFGPGTRLTVT.

The chain uses TRBV5-1 and TRBJ2-5; no definite D call. The CDR3 is 13 residues long. Germline CDR1 reads SGHRS; CDR2 reads YFSETQ. Trimming took 2 bases from V and 1 from J, leaving 6 bases between them. CDR3 in amino acids: CASSLERQETQYF. The DNA for the CDR3 is TGCGCCAGCAGCTTAGAACGCCAAGAGACCCAGTACTTC. The whole variable domain, filled in from reference TRBV5-1 and TRBJ2-5, reads KAGVTQTPRYLIKTRGQQVTLSCSPISGHRSVSWYQQTPGQGLQFLFEYFSETQRNKGNFPGRFSGRQFSNSRSEMNVSTLELGDSALYLCASSLERQETQYFGPGTRLLVL.

This clone is a singleton in its sample. V is TRBV28 and J is TRBJ1-5; no reliable D call. Trimming took 6 bases from V and 2 from J, leaving 17 bases between them. In germline, CDR1 is MDHEN, CDR2 SYDVKM. This CDR3 is 16 amino acids long. CDR3 bases: TGTGCCAGCAGACTCCCGGAGGGTATCGGCAATCAGCCCCAGCATTTT. It codes for CASRLPEGIGNQPQHF.

The CDR3 region is CASSFRGVAFF. The CDR3 DNA sequence: TGTGCCAGCAGTTTTCGGGGGGTGGCTTTCTTT. The gene calls are TRBV27 and TRBJ1-1, with D perhaps TRBD1 (5 bases). The CDR3 loop spans 11 amino acids. The germline V gene has CDR1 MNHEY and CDR2 SMNVEV (reference sequence). The V end lost 3 bases, the J end lost 11 bases, and 10 bases lay between the germline ends.

V usage is TRBV6-5 and J usage is TRBJ1-4; D may be TRBD1 (5 bases). The V gene's germline CDR1 is MNHEY and CDR2 SVGAGI. The CDR3 extends over 15 amino acids. V was pared by 6 bases and J by 8 bases, with 19 bases between. DNA for the CDR3: TGTGCCAGCAGACCGGAGAGAAGGGGCGCGGAAAAACTGTTTTTT. Protein: CASRPERRGAEKLFF.

The chain uses TRBV29-1 and TRBJ2-4; D unclear. Trimming stripped 5 bases from V and 4 bases from J, with 12 bases between. The CDR3 has 13 residues. Germline V gene lookup returns CDR1 SQVTM and CDR2 ANQGSEA. The CDR3 is CSVRIASKNIQYF. Here the CDR3 DNA reads TGCAGCGTTCGAATAGCCTCTAAAAACATTCAGTACTTC.

The J gene is TRBJ1-4, the V gene TRBV13; TRBD1 matches at 7 bases. This CDR3 has 15 residues. V gave up 1 base and J gave up 3 bases; unmatched junction bases: 2. Germline CDR1 and CDR2: PRHDT and FYEKMQ (reference sequence). The CDR3 nucleotides read TGTGCCAGCAGCTTAGTAGGGGGCTCTAATGAAAAACTGTTTTTT. As protein: CASSLVGGSNEKLFF.

This clone was seen just once. The V gene is TRBV19, the J gene TRBJ2-2, with 9 bases aligning to TRBD1. The CDR3 is made up of 17 amino acids. With V trimmed by 2 bases and J by 4 bases, 8 bases remained unmatched. Germline CDR1 and CDR2: LNHDA and SQIVND (reference sequence). The CDR3 DNA sequence: TGTGCCAGTAGTATACCGGAACCGGGACAGGGCACCGGGGAGCTGTTTTTT. Its translation: CASSIPEPGQGTGELFF.

V and J are TRBV10-2 and TRBJ1-3; D is possibly TRBD1 (5 bases). The germline gives CDR1 WSHSY, CDR2 SAAADI. The CDR3 spans 15 residues. Trimming pared 4 bases from V and 4 bases from J, leaving 14 bases between. The CDR3 protein is CASSAPGRVGNTIYF. CDR3 coding DNA: TGCGCCAGCAGTGCCCCAGGGCGAGTGGGAAACACCATATATTTT.

This chain uses TRBV10-3 with TRBJ2-1, with D possibly being TRBD2 (7 bases). V was clipped by 11 bases and J by 7 bases, with 21 bases between them. The CDR3 length is 14 residues. CDR1 is ENHRY, CDR2 SYGVKD, per germline. CDR3 protein: CASRRGEGQNEQFF. CDR3 nucleotides: TGTGCCTCCAGGAGGGGGGAGGGCCAAAATGAGCAGTTCTTC.

This clone was detected a few times. The chain links TRBV6-5 to TRBJ2-7; 9 bases fit TRBD1. CDR1 is MNHEY, CDR2 SVGAGI, per germline. V lost 6 bases to trimming and J lost 6 bases; unmatched junction nucleotides: 9. The CDR3 length is 14 residues. The CDR3 loop reads CASRKDRGRREQYF. CDR3 bases: TGTGCCAGCAGAAAGGACAGGGGCCGGCGCGAGCAGTACTTC.

The gene calls are TRBV5-1 and TRBJ1-5; 7 bases align to TRBD1. This CDR3 contains 13 residues. V shed 4 bases and J 4 bases; nucleotides not matched to a gene: 2. The germline gives CDR1 SGHRS, CDR2 YFSETQ. This chain's CDR3 is CASSRGQNQPQHF. CDR3 in DNA: TGCGCCAGCAGCCGGGGACAGAATCAGCCCCAGCATTTT.